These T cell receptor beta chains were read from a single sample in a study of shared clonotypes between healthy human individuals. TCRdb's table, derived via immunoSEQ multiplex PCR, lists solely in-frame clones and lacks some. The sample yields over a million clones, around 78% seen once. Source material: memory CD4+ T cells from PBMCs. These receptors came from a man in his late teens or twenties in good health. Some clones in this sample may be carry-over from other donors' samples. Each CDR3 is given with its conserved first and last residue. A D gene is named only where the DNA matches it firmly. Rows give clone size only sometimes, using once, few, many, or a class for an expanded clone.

CASRQTGGTLNTEAFF	TGTGCCAGCAGACAAACAGGGGGCACGCTGAACACTGAAGCTTTCTTT	TRBV28	NA	TRBJ1-1	TRBD1
CASSQLAVNQPQHF	TGTGCCAGCAGCCAACTAGCAGTCAATCAGCCCCAGCATTTT	TRBV16	NA	TRBJ1-5	NA
CASRRGGGGPFNFYEQYF	TGTGCCAGCAGGAGGGGGGGAGGTGGCCCTTTTAACTTTTACGAGCAGTACTTC	TRBV27	NA	TRBJ2-7	NA
CAISGVTAGNTIYF	TGTGCCATCAGCGGGGTCACAGCTGGAAACACCATATATTTT	TRBV10-3	NA	TRBJ1-3	NA
CASRGTSGAYNEQFF	TGTGCCAGCAGGGGGACTAGCGGTGCCTACAATGAGCAGTTCTTC	TRBV2	few	TRBJ2-1	TRBD2
CASSLGRLNTEAFF	TGTGCCAGCAGCTTAGGGCGGTTGAACACTGAAGCTTTCTTT	TRBV7-2	NA	TRBJ1-1	NA
CASSSSGTDSSYNEQFF	TGTGCCAGCAGCTCCTCGGGGACGGATAGCTCCTACAATGAGCAGTTCTTC	TRBV11-2	few	TRBJ2-1	NA
CASSADSNPYEQYF	TGTGCCAGCAGCGCGGACAGTAACCCCTACGAGCAGTACTTC	TRBV27	NA	TRBJ2-7	NA
CASSLSPGHGYEQYF	TGTGCCAGCAGTTTAAGTCCGGGACACGGTTACGAGCAGTACTTC	TRBV28	NA	TRBJ2-7	NA
CASSERGQGRKGNTIYF	TGTGCCAGCAGCGAACGTGGACAGGGGCGGAAGGGAAACACCATATATTTT	TRBV6-1	NA	TRBJ1-3	TRBD1
CASGWDSVNYGYTF	TGCGCCAGCGGCTGGGACAGCGTTAACTATGGCTACACCTTC	TRBV23-1	NA	TRBJ1-2	TRBD1
CASSPGEQVAQYF	TGTGCCAGCAGCCCAGGGGAACAGGTTGCCCAGTACTTC	TRBV11-2	NA	TRBJ2-5	NA
CAGGSSYEQYF	TGTGCTGGGGGGAGCTCCTACGAGCAGTACTTC	TRBV7-9	NA	TRBJ2-7	NA